These T cell receptor beta chains were read from a single sample in a study of cytomegalovirus exposure and HLA in healthy donors. This table comes from immunoSEQ multiplex PCR, and its TCRdb copy is limited to in-frame clones, with some not included. This sample has around 50,000 clones; about 86% occur once, and the top ten carry around 1.5%. The sequencing sample was made of PBMCs. The receptors were gathered from a man aged 40-55 years in good health and CMV-seronegative. The CDR3 runs from the conserved cysteine through the conserved F or W. D genes are given only for firm matches. The listing skips clone size in some rows; elsewhere it reads once, few, many or a size class.

V gene	D gene	J gene	clone size	CDR3 DNA	CDR3 protein
TRBV5-1	-	TRBJ1-3	-	TGCGCCAGCAGCTTAGAGGGAGGATCTGGAAACACCATATATTTT	CASSLEGGSGNTIYF
TRBV6-1	TRBD1	TRBJ1-1	-	TGTGCCAGCAGCGGACAGGTGAACACTGAAGCTTTCTTT	CASSGQVNTEAFF
TRBV2	-	TRBJ2-1	-	TGTGCCAGCCAGGGTAGGCTGTCCTACAATGAGCAGTTCTTC	CASQGRLSYNEQFF
TRBV28	-	TRBJ2-5	-	TGTGCCAGCAGTCCCCCGTACAGGGCGCCAGAGACCCAGTACTTC	CASSPPYRAPETQYF
TRBV25-1	TRBD1	TRBJ2-1	-	TGTGCCAGCAGTGATCAGGGGGATGAGCAGTTCTTC	CASSDQGDEQFF
TRBV30	-	TRBJ1-1	-	TGTGCCCAGAATATCCAGGGGAACACTGAAGCTTTCTTT	CAQNIQGNTEAFF
TRBV2	-	TRBJ1-3	-	TGTGCCAGCAGCGCCATCTTTGCCCTTGAACTGGGGCGAGGAAACACCATATATTTT	CASSAIFALELGRGNTIYF
TRBV29-1	TRBD2	TRBJ2-3	-	TGCAGCGTGACCCAGACTAGCGGGGGGCCAACTATAAGCACAGATACGCAGTATTTT	CSVTQTSGGPTISTDTQYF
TRBV5-1	-	TRBJ1-1	-	TGCGCCAGCAGCTTGGCCCTTGGGGGGGCGGTGGCTTTCTTT	CASSLALGGAVAFF
TRBV7-8	TRBD2	TRBJ2-3	-	TGTGCCAGCAGCTTTGGCCAGCGGGACACAGATACGCAGTATTTT	CASSFGQRDTDTQYF
TRBV6-6	-	TRBJ2-2	-	TGTGCCAGCCAAACAGGGACGAACACCGGGGAGCTGTTTTTT	CASQTGTNTGELFF
TRBV5-6	TRBD1	TRBJ1-5	-	TGTGCCAGCAGCTTACGTGACAGGGGGCCGCAGCCCCAGCATTTT	CASSLRDRGPQPQHF
TRBV19	-	TRBJ1-3	-	TGTGCCAGTAGTATTTTGGAGACTTCGGGTTTTTCTGGAAACACCATATATTTT	CASSILETSGFSGNTIYF
TRBV9	-	TRBJ2-2	-	TGTGCCAGCAGCCCATACGTGGGGCGCGGCACCGGGGAGCTGTTTTTT	CASSPYVGRGTGELFF
TRBV9	TRBD1	TRBJ1-3	-	TGTGCCAGCAGCGAGACAGGGTTTGGAAACACCATATATTTT	CASSETGFGNTIYF
TRBV9	TRBD2	TRBJ2-3	few	TGTGCCAGCAGCGTAGCTTTGACTAGCGGAGACACAGATACGCAGTATTTT	CASSVALTSGDTDTQYF
TRBV7-9	-	TRBJ2-5	few	TGTGCCAGCAGCACCCGAGCAGGGCTAGAGACCCAGTACTTC	CASSTRAGLETQYF
TRBV6-1	-	TRBJ2-7	few	TGTGCTATAATTCAGGGTGTCGTCGAGCAGTACTTC	CAIIQGVVEQYF
TRBV5-1	-	TRBJ1-1	-	TGCGCCAGCAGCTTGGAGAGCGGAAACACTGAAGCTTTCTTT	CASSLESGNTEAFF
TRBV30	TRBD1	TRBJ1-6	-	TGTGCCTGGAGTGAACAGGGGGGACATTCACCCCTCCACTTT	CAWSEQGGHSPLHF
TRBV18	TRBD1	TRBJ1-3	-	TGTGCCAGCTCACGATCCCCCGGACAGGGCTTCTCTGGAAACACCATATATTTT	CASSRSPGQGFSGNTIYF
TRBV15	-	TRBJ1-1	-	TGTGCCACCAGCAGAGTCGCGTATGGGTCCCGGGGAGCTTTCTTT	CATSRVAYGSRGAFF
TRBV5-1	-	TRBJ1-3	-	TGCGCCAGCAGCCTCGACTCTGGAGGTGCCGGAAACACCATATATTTT	CASSLDSGGAGNTIYF
TRBV12-2	-	TRBJ1-2	-	TGTGCAAGTCGCTCCCCGGAGGGGAACTATGGCTACACCTTC	CASRSPEGNYGYTF
TRBV25-1	TRBD1	TRBJ2-5	-	TGTGCCAGCAGTGAATTCAGGGGGAGCCAAGAGACCCAGTACTTC	CASSEFRGSQETQYF
TRBV4-3	TRBD1	TRBJ2-1	-	TGCGCCAGCAGCCCCTGGCCGACAGGGAGCTCCTACAATGAGCAGTTCTTC	CASSPWPTGSSYNEQFF
TRBV19	TRBD1	TRBJ1-2	few	TGTGCCAGTAGTGACCAGGGGGCCTTTGTTGGCTACACCTTC	CASSDQGAFVGYTF
TRBV6-1	TRBD1	TRBJ1-2	-	TGTGCCAGCAGTATGGGACAGGGATCCTATGGCTACACCTTC	CASSMGQGSYGYTF
TRBV2	TRBD1	TRBJ1-6	-	TGTGCCAGCAGTCCACAGGGGGCAACTTCACCCCTCCACTTT	CASSPQGATSPLHF
TRBV29-1	-	TRBJ1-2	-	TGCAGCGTTGAAACGAGGGGGTCCACCTATGGCTACACCTTC	CSVETRGSTYGYTF
TRBV27	-	TRBJ2-6	-	TGTGCCAGCAGGGCAGGCTACTCTGGGGCCAACGTCCTGACTTTC	CASRAGYSGANVLTF
TRBV4-1	-	TRBJ1-3	-	TGCGCCAGCAGCCAAGTCCCAGGTTCGGAAGGAAACACCATATATTTT	CASSQVPGSEGNTIYF
TRBV13	TRBD2	TRBJ2-2	-	TGTGCCAGCAGCTTAGATCTAGCGGGACCCGGGACCGGGGAGCTGTTTTTT	CASSLDLAGPGTGELFF
TRBV30	-	TRBJ1-2	-	TGTGCCTGCCCCAAACAGGCTGGTGGCTACACCTTC	CACPKQAGGYTF
TRBV25-1	-	TRBJ2-2	once	TGTGCCAGCAGTGCCCGGGATGGACAGACCGGGGAGCTGTTTTTT	CASSARDGQTGELFF
TRBV20-1	TRBD1	TRBJ1-1	-	TGCAGTGCTAGCAGGGGGCTCGCGGCTTTCTTT	CSASRGLAAFF
TRBV4-3	-	TRBJ1-6	-	TGCGCCAGCAGCCCCGAGACACCTTATAATTCACCCCTCCACTTT	CASSPETPYNSPLHF
TRBV19	-	TRBJ1-2	once	TGTGCCAGTAGTATGAGGGAAGGGTTTCGCTATGGCTACACCTTC	CASSMREGFRYGYTF
TRBV12-5	TRBD1	TRBJ2-7	-	TGTGCTAGTGGTTTGGTGGTGGGGACAGGCTACGAGCAGTACTTC	CASGLVVGTGYEQYF
TRBV30	TRBD1	TRBJ1-1	-	TGTGCCTGGAGGCCACCGGGACAGGGAGGTTACACTGAAGCTTTCTTT	CAWRPPGQGGYTEAFF
TRBV7-8	TRBD1	TRBJ1-6	-	TGTGCCAGCAGCGTAGGACAGGGCCCCAATTCACCCCTCCACTTT	CASSVGQGPNSPLHF
TRBV7-6	-	TRBJ1-3	-	TGTGCCAGCAGGTTCCCAGGAAACACCATATATTTT	CASRFPGNTIYF
TRBV19	-	TRBJ1-1	-	TGTGCCAGTAGTCCTCGTCTTCAGATGAGGGACACTGAAGCTTTCTTT	CASSPRLQMRDTEAFF
TRBV29-1	-	TRBJ2-5	-	TGCAGCGTTGACCAGGCCCAGAAAGGGGCCCAGTACTTC	CSVDQAQKGAQYF
TRBV15	TRBD1	TRBJ1-3	-	TGTGCCACCAGCAGAGATCAGGGGGTTTCTGGAAACACCATATATTTT	CATSRDQGVSGNTIYF
TRBV29-1	-	TRBJ2-2	-	TGCAGCGTGCCCAGAAATCCAACGAACACCGGGGAGCTGTTTTTT	CSVPRNPTNTGELFF
TRBV7-8	-	TRBJ1-4	-	TGTGCCAGCAGCTTAGTTATTAGGGGGGGAGGGACTAATGAAAAACTGTTTTTT	CASSLVIRGGGTNEKLFF
TRBV6-1	TRBD1	TRBJ1-1	-	TGTGCCAGCAGTGAGGGACAGCTGGGCACTGAAGCTTTCTTT	CASSEGQLGTEAFF
TRBV7-8	TRBD2	TRBJ2-3	-	TGTGCCAGCAGCCTTAGCGGGGGGACAGATACGCAGTATTTT	CASSLSGGTDTQYF
TRBV14	TRBD1	TRBJ1-2	-	TGTGCCAGCAGCAGTCTCGGGACAGATAACTATGGCTACACCTTC	CASSSLGTDNYGYTF